The 12 T cell receptor beta chains in this list originate from one sample, sequenced in a study of T cell responses to AZD1222 COVID-19 vaccine (dated by TCRdb to about 2021). Library preparation was by the immunoSEQ multiplex PCR assay. Held by TCRdb, this immuneACCESS table contains in-frame sequences only and omits some clones. Under half of the omission traces to an unresolved V gene where checked; the cause of the rest is unknown. Across this sample there are about 130,000 clones, with about 86% seen only once. The ten most abundant clones make up roughly an eighth of the sample. The label giving this sample's time point can be read as: baseline before first vaccination. The sequences come from peripheral blood, collected on day 0 of AZD1222 vaccination. Receptors were obtained from an adult in good health.

The genes are TRBV6-5 and TRBJ2-5; D remains unclear. Germline loops: CDR1 MNHEY, CDR2 SVGAGI. The V end was cut by 2 bases, the J end by 5 bases, with 3 bases between. The CDR3 contains 11 residues. CDR3 coding DNA: TGTGCCAGCAGTTACGGGGAGACCCAGTACTTC. Translating gives CASSYGETQYF.

The gene calls are TRBV6-8 and TRBJ2-1; D not certain. Germline V lookup: CDR1 MNHGY, CDR2 SAAAGT. This CDR3 has 15 residues. V was cut by 6 bases and J by 8 bases, with 20 bases left in between. The CDR3 spells CASSPTPHKDDEQFF. The CDR3 region has the DNA TGTGCCAGCAGCCCGACGCCCCACAAGGACGATGAGCAGTTCTTC.

The chain links TRBV18 to TRBJ2-5; 8 nucleotides line up with TRBD2. The CDR3 runs to 15 residues. CDR1 KGHSH and CDR2 LQKENI come from the germline V gene. The J segment lost 1 base and the V segment lost 3 bases, leaving 4 bases of the junction unmatched. DNA for the CDR3: TGTGCCAGCTCACCCGCGGGGGGTACCCAAGAGACCCAGTACTTC. Its translation: CASSPAGGTQETQYF.

The count of this clone is one. The chain carries TRBV4-3 and TRBJ2-5; possible D gene TRBD1, 8 bases. Germline V CDR1 and CDR2: LGHNA, YSLEER. The V and J ends lost 3 bases and 5 bases respectively, with 19 bases between them. The CDR3 length is 16 residues. CDR3 loop: CASSHSRLQGGETQYF. CDR3 nucleotides: TGCGCCAGCAGCCACTCTCGATTACAGGGGGGGGAGACCCAGTACTTC.

This clone has only a few counts. V and J are TRBV7-3 and TRBJ2-7; D possibly uses TRBD1 or TRBD2 (5 bases each). CDR1 SGHTA and CDR2 FQGTGA come from the germline V gene. CDR3 length: 14 residues. V lost 5 bases and J 4 bases, leaving 15 bases between the germline ends. The CDR3 region is CASSAGAGGYEQYF. CDR3 coding DNA: TGTGCCAGCAGCGCTGGGGCAGGCGGGTACGAGCAGTACTTC.

The rearrangement links TRBV4-3 to TRBJ1-4; no clear D. The CDR3 is 15 residues long. With 4 bases removed from V and 8 bases from J, the gap between germline ends came to 17 bases. Germline lookup yields CDR1 LGHNA and CDR2 YSLEER. DNA for the CDR3: TGCGCCAGCAGCCCCGGGCCTGGGGAATACGAAAAACTGTTTTTT. Amino acids: CASSPGPGEYEKLFF.

The V and J genes are TRBV10-2 and TRBJ2-7, with 7 bases identical to TRBD1. The germline CDR1 and CDR2 sequences are WSHSY and SAAADI. V lost 6 bases, J lost 3 bases, and 11 bases stayed unmatched. This CDR3 comprises 15 residues. This CDR3 is CASSLGPTGNYEQYF. Here the CDR3 DNA reads TGCGCCAGCAGCCTTGGTCCGACAGGGAACTACGAGCAGTACTTC.

The CDR3 sequence: CASSIWQVGTDTQYF. The CDR3, as DNA: TGTGCCAGTAGTATATGGCAGGTCGGCACAGATACGCAGTATTTT. This chain connects TRBV19 to TRBJ2-3; unclear D gene. Germline-derived CDR1 and CDR2 are LNHDA and SQIVND (reference sequence). The CDR3 is made up of 15 amino acids. V was clipped by 2 bases and J by 1 base, with 10 bases between them.

The V gene is TRBV24-1, the J gene TRBJ2-6; weak D call: TRBD2 (6 bases). The CDR3 spans 15 residues. Trimming removed 9 bases at V and 4 bases at J, with 15 bases between. Germline V gene lookup returns CDR1 KGHDR and CDR2 SFDVKD. This CDR3 is CATAGGAEGANVLTF. The DNA for the CDR3 is TGTGCCACCGCTGGAGGGGCGGAAGGGGCCAACGTCCTGACTTTC.

The gene calls are TRBV5-4 and TRBJ2-1, with 11 bases matching TRBD2. The CDR3 consists of 16 residues. The V and J ends lost 4 bases and 4 bases, in that order; junction bases with no gene match: 7. Germline CDR1 SGHNT, CDR2 YYREEE (reference sequence). The CDR3 coding sequence is TGTGCCAGCAGCACCTTAGCGGGGGGGGATTACAATGAGCAGTTCTTC. This sequence encodes CASSTLAGGDYNEQFF. Full variable domain (missing parts from reference TRBV5-4 and TRBJ2-1): ETGVTQSPTHLIKTRGQQVTLRCSSQSGHNTVSWYQQALGQGPQFIFQYYREEENGRGNFPPRFSGLQFPNYSSELNVNALELDDSALYLCASSTLAGGDYNEQFFGPGTRLTVL.

This chain joins TRBV5-6 and TRBJ2-2; TRBD2 matches at 11 bases. Trimming took 0 bases from V and 9 from J; bases not matched to a gene: 4. From germline, CDR1 is SGHDT and CDR2 YYEEEE. This CDR3 region has 15 residues. The CDR3 DNA is TGTGCCAGCAGCTTGGTACTAGCGGGGGTGAGGGAGCTGTTTTTT. This gives the protein CASSLVLAGVRELFF.

The J gene is TRBJ2-2, the V gene TRBV7-6; 9 bases are a match to TRBD1. Germline V gene data show CDR1 as SGHVS and CDR2 as FNYEAQ. Trimming took 2 bases from V and 3 from J; bases not matched to a gene: 7. The CDR3 covers 17 residues. In nucleotides, the CDR3 is TGTGCCAGCAGCTTAACTCACAGGGGGCGCGACACCGGGGAGCTGTTTTTT. Its translation: CASSLTHRGRDTGELFF.